These 12 T cell receptor beta chains originate from one sample sequenced in a study of graft-versus-host responses after intestinal transplantation. No antigen has been identified for these receptors. TCRdb's copy holds only in-frame clones and misses some; the assay was immunoSEQ multiplex PCR. The table has approximately 120,000 clones, around 94% seen once. This specimen was unstimulated CD4+ T cells sorted from spleen or lymph node cells, taken before intestinal transplant. The receptor source for this set is a human donor who received an intestinal transplant.

This clone was picked up one time. The J gene is TRBJ2-1, the V gene TRBV28; 11 bases map to TRBD1. CDR3 length equals 15 residues. With V trimmed by 8 bases and J by 6 bases, 9 bases remained unmatched. The germline V gene encodes CDR1 MDHEN and CDR2 SYDVKM. The CDR3 spells CASLGWGQGVNEQFF. CDR3 nucleotide sequence: TGTGCCAGCTTGGGGTGGGGACAGGGGGTCAATGAGCAGTTCTTC.

V gene TRBV5-6 combines with J gene TRBJ2-1; 7 positions agree with TRBD2. The CDR3 runs 14 residues. J was trimmed by 6 bases and V by 0 bases; bases with no gene match: 3. The V gene's germline CDR1 is SGHDT and CDR2 YYEEEE. The CDR3 here is CASSLAGRFNEQFF. As DNA, the CDR3 is TGTGCCAGCAGCTTGGCCGGGAGGTTCAATGAGCAGTTCTTC.

The rearrangement joins TRBV5-3 to TRBJ1-6; 8 bases are a match to TRBD1. TRBV5-3 is sorted into the ORF group, with uncertain function. This CDR3 comprises 16 residues. The V gene end was trimmed by 4 bases and the J gene end by 7 bases; junction bases not matched to a gene: 10. The CDR3 DNA is TGTGCCAGAAGCCAACTCGACAGGGGTGAGAATTCACCCCTCCACTTT. This translates into CARSQLDRGENSPLHF.

The chain employs TRBV5-6 and TRBJ2-5, with TRBD2 matching over 7 bases. The CDR3 length is 13 residues. CDR1 is SGHDT, CDR2 YYEEEE, per germline. Germline trimming cut 4 bases from V and 7 bases from J; bases unmatched to any gene: 7. The CDR3 bases are TGTGCCAGCAGCGGTGGGGGACTACGGACCCAGTACTTC. Its protein product is CASSGGGLRTQYF.

This rearrangement joins TRBV21-1 to TRBJ1-4. TRBV21-1 is classified as a pseudogene. The CDR3 covers 17 residues. The CDR3 region has the DNA TGTGCCAGCAACAAACTAGGGGGGGACCGCCGTAATGAAAAACTGTTTTTT. This gives the protein CASNKLGGDRRNEKLFF.

The chain carries TRBV18 and TRBJ1-3; D is unresolved. Germline CDR1 and CDR2: KGHSH and LQKENI. The CDR3 consists of 15 residues. Trimming pared 2 bases from V and 0 bases from J, leaving 8 bases between. The CDR3 DNA sequence: TGTGCCAGCTCACCAAACTTTTTCTCTGGAAACACCATATATTTT. As protein: CASSPNFFSGNTIYF.

The chain has TRBV6-5 and TRBJ2-1; 10 nucleotides match TRBD2. The CDR3 consists of 15 residues. J gave up 9 bases and V 7 bases, and 12 bases lay outside the gene matches. Germline lookup yields CDR1 MNHEY and CDR2 SVGAGI. The CDR3 here is CASNLRTSGWSEQFF. CDR3 DNA: TGTGCCAGCAACCTACGGACTAGCGGTTGGAGTGAGCAGTTCTTC.

V is TRBV7-8 and J is TRBJ2-5; 7 bases match TRBD2. CDR1 is SGHVS, CDR2 FQNEAQ, per germline. CDR3 size: 17 residues. Trimming at V came to 3 bases and at J to 2 bases, leaving 12 bases not matched to a gene. In DNA, the CDR3 is TGTGCCAGCAGCTTCCCACCGGCTCTAGCGGTACAAGAGACCCAGTACTTC. Protein product: CASSFPPALAVQETQYF.

This chain uses TRBV6-1 with TRBJ1-2; a possible D gene is TRBD1 (6 bases). The CDR3 consists of 15 residues. Germline lookup yields CDR1 MNHNS and CDR2 SASEGT. Trimming left V 1 base short and J 4 bases short, with 13 bases between. The chain's CDR3 is CASSEGTGISYGYTF. CDR3 DNA: TGTGCCAGCAGTGAAGGTACAGGGATTAGCTATGGCTACACCTTC.

This clone was recorded once. DNA of the CDR3: TGTGCCAGCAGTGCCAGTCCTCCCTACGAGCAGTACTTC. Encoded protein: CASSASPPYEQYF. The gene calls are TRBV2 and TRBJ2-7; D is unresolved. CDR1 is SNHLY and CDR2 is FYNNEI in the germline V gene. The CDR3 loop spans 13 amino acids. Trimming stripped 4 bases from V and 2 bases from J, with 9 bases between.

CDR3 coding DNA: TGTGCCAGGACAACTTCAGCGGATGAGCAGTTCTTC. This sequence encodes CARTTSADEQFF. V usage is TRBV21-1 and J usage is TRBJ2-1; the DNA was not used to check the table's D call, TRBD2. TRBV21-1 has pseudogene status. This CDR3 comprises 12 residues.

The chain links TRBV5-4 to TRBJ2-5; 7 nucleotides agree with TRBD1. Germline CDR1 and CDR2: SGHNT and YYREEE (reference sequence). The CDR3 has 13 residues. Trimming at V came to 2 bases and at J to 2 bases, leaving 0 bases not matched to a gene. CDR3 in amino acids: CASSLQGQETQYF. In DNA, the CDR3 is TGTGCCAGCAGCTTACAGGGGCAAGAGACCCAGTACTTC. Drawing the rest from reference TRBV5-4 and TRBJ2-5, the complete variable domain is ETGVTQSPTHLIKTRGQQVTLRCSSQSGHNTVSWYQQALGQGPQFIFQYYREEENGRGNFPPRFSGLQFPNYSSELNVNALELDDSALYLCASSLQGQETQYFGPGTRLLVL.